This T cell receptor beta chain was recovered during a study of cytomegalovirus exposure and HLA in healthy donors (dated by TCRdb to about 2017). Turning to the overall study: According to a later analysis, one platform produced both the roughly 130 validation repertoires and the 720 or so repertoires of the first cohort. The study was designed to test whether signatures of past pathogen exposure could be identified by cataloging public T cell receptors. Besides the first cohort of hundreds of subjects, a separate validation cohort made up of 120 different subjects was used. High-throughput TCR immunosequencing, statistical association of individual TCRs with disease status, and machine learning were combined to predict cytomegalovirus infection status. Overall study results and their limits: The authors suggested that the approach could potentially be generalized to other disease states and immunological phenotypes. The validation cohort had no HLA typing available for a later analysis, so co-occurrence within that cohort was assessed over all 120 or so repertoires. The classifier was reported to diagnose cytomegalovirus status with high specificity and sensitivity in both the original and validation cohorts. The study gave a list of about 170 TCR beta chains associated with cytomegalovirus. While some public TCRs were present in many individuals, most TCR sequences turned up only very rarely across donors. Three of the identified cytomegalovirus-associated TCR beta chains were confirmed in vitro to be specific for cytomegalovirus antigens. Subsequent analysis determined that TCRs grouped into clusters in the first cohort also showed a tendency toward co-occurrence across the 120 or so validation repertoires, and 90% to 95% of cluster scores exceeded 0.

In regard to this clone: The target of this receptor is not known. Nothing much larger sits one base from this clone, and base qualities are not available.

The library came from the immunoSEQ multiplex PCR assay. The source study handled its data this way. A statistical classification framework was built for diagnosing cytomegalovirus status from the catalog of TCR beta chain sequences. TCRdb re-hosts the immuneACCESS table, in-frame sequences only. Its copies lack some clones; in the studies checked, an unresolved V gene accounts for under half of them, and the cause for the rest is not known. V and J calls and clone size follow that table, whereas D and trimming were derived from the DNA. Recorded for this sample are 65,000 to 95,000 clones; under 95% of them occurred a single time. Of the sample, less than 4% falls within the top ten clones. Separate from the approximately 700-subject first cohort, the validation cohort of more than 90 subjects was the group to which the donors belonged. Based on the germline V gene, the CDR1 and CDR2 sequences are SGHVS and FNYEAQ. Including cysteine and phenylalanine, the CDR3 has 16 amino acids. This entry keeps only the CDR3 DNA: 48 bases, framed from base 1. Trimming takes 4 bases off V and 4 bases off J; junction bases not matched to a gene: 4.

In this chain, TRBV7-6 is recombined with TRBJ2-3, with TRBD2 identical over 14 junction bases. Sequenced material: PBMCs. The receptor comes from a woman younger than 45 in good health and CMV-seronegative. The bases read TGTGCCAGCAGCTCCAAGACTAGCGGGAGGGCAGATACGCAGTATTTT. Its protein product is CASSSKTSGRADTQYF. Joined to the reference TRBV7-6 and TRBJ2-3 proteins, this CDR3 gives the full variable domain: GAGVSQSPRYKVTKRGQDVALRCDPISGHVSLYWYRQALGQGPEFLTYFNYEAQQDKSGLPNDRFSAERPEGSISTLTIQRTEQRDSAMYRCASSSKTSGRADTQYFGPGTRLTVL.